This note documents a single T cell receptor beta chain sequence. The data were taken from a study of siplizumab effects on memory and regulatory T cells. Generated by immunoSEQ multiplex PCR, the TCRdb table keeps only in-frame clones and is missing some. Of 90,000 to 120,000 clones in the sample, more than 90% were seen once. The sequenced material came from CD4+ T cells sorted from blood. This clonotype was sampled from a human donor in good health. Some clones in this sample may be carry-over from other donors' samples.

The CDR3 coding sequence is TGTGCCAGCAGCCAAAACGACAGAACCCTGTACTTC. Encoded protein: CASSQNDRTLYF. The V and J genes are TRBV7-2 and TRBJ2-7; possibly TRBD1 for D (5 bases). This CDR3 has 12 amino acids. In germline, CDR1 is SGHTA, CDR2 FQGNSA. The germline V and J ends were trimmed by 5 bases and 12 bases, with 17 bases remaining between them. Drawing the rest from reference TRBV7-2 and TRBJ2-7, the complete variable domain is GAGVSQSPSNKVTEKGKDVELRCDPISGHTALYWYRQSLGQGLEFLIYFQGNSAPDKSGLPSDRFSAERTGGSVSTLTIQRTQQEDSAVYLCASSQNDRTLYFGPGTRLTVT.